The rows below give T cell receptor beta chains drawn from one sample of a study of cytomegalovirus exposure and HLA in healthy donors. The table came from immunoSEQ multiplex PCR; TCRdb's copy has only in-frame clones and leaves some out. This table holds fewer than 100,000 clones, 6.5% to 8% found once. What was sequenced was PBMCs. Receptors originate from a man in his fifties or sixties in good health and CMV-seronegative. CDR3s leave out the opening cysteine and the closing phenylalanine or tryptophan.

TRBJ1-5 | TRBV19 | ASIDAGGNQPQH
TRBJ2-3 | TRBV25-1 | ASSEARVADTQY
TRBJ2-7 | TRBV6-1 | ASSGWTGSSYEQY
TRBJ2-3 | TRBV6-5 | ASSQTPTDTQY
TRBJ2-7 | TRBV30 | AWSYFYEQY
TRBJ1-5 | TRBV19 | ASGDRGANQPQH
TRBJ2-2 | TRBV7-9 | ASSLTRQGTNTGELF
TRBJ1-5 | TRBV6-6 | ASTPGQGYQPQH
TRBJ2-3 | TRBV29-1 | SVEVGTVGDTQY
TRBJ2-7 | TRBV9 | ASSAGTSGTREQY
TRBJ2-7 | TRBV27 | ASSPIAFDGAYEQY
TRBJ1-6 | TRBV5-4 | ASSATGVNSPLH
TRBJ1-2 | TRBV10-3 | AISEGAAGYGYT
TRBJ2-7 | TRBV9 | ASSVTGTSGNGQY
TRBJ1-2 | TRBV25-1 | ASSERPDTNGYT
TRBJ2-7 | TRBV5-1 | ASSPLGGAVDEQY
TRBJ1-1 | TRBV5-1 | ASSFLTGGLFEAF
TRBJ2-1 | TRBV9 | ASSVAVLDNEQF
TRBJ1-5 | TRBV19 | ASSIERENQPQH
TRBJ2-6 | TRBV7-9 | ASSPGHLILRANVLT
TRBJ1-1 | TRBV7-2 | ASSALDKAF
TRBJ1-1 | TRBV5-6 | ASSLGEGVAEAF
TRBJ1-5 | TRBV28 | ASSLSTGGGGNQPQH
TRBJ2-3 | TRBV5-4 | ASTGAASTDTQY
TRBJ1-6 | TRBV5-8 | ASSLATAGGSYNSPLH
TRBJ2-7 | TRBV28 | ASSLPPDSLSYEQY
TRBJ2-4 | TRBV28 | ASSSPGLAKNIQY
TRBJ2-3 | TRBV29-1 | SLTSRGISTDTQY
TRBJ2-1 | TRBV28 | ASSSPAQGAYNEQF
TRBJ2-7 | TRBV7-9 | ASSLAAGGEQY
TRBJ1-2 | TRBV4-1 | ASSQEEGLAGGYT